The source of this TCR beta chain is a study of control samples from healthy donors and cancer patients. Clones were sequenced by immunoSEQ multiplex PCR, and TCRdb holds only the in-frame ones, with some missing. The sample includes approximately 160,000 clones, more than 85% of them seen just once. Sequencing was done on a sample of blood. The sequence came from a woman aged 25 to 39 in good health.

This chain's CDR3 is CASGFWSNQPQHF. CDR3 in DNA: TGTGCCTCGGGTTTTTGGAGCAATCAGCCCCAGCATTTT. V usage is TRBV27 and J usage is TRBJ1-5; D is undetermined. Germline-derived CDR1 and CDR2 are MNHEY and SMNVEV (reference sequence). V was clipped by 11 bases and J by 1 base, with 12 bases between them. This CDR3 is built from 13 residues.